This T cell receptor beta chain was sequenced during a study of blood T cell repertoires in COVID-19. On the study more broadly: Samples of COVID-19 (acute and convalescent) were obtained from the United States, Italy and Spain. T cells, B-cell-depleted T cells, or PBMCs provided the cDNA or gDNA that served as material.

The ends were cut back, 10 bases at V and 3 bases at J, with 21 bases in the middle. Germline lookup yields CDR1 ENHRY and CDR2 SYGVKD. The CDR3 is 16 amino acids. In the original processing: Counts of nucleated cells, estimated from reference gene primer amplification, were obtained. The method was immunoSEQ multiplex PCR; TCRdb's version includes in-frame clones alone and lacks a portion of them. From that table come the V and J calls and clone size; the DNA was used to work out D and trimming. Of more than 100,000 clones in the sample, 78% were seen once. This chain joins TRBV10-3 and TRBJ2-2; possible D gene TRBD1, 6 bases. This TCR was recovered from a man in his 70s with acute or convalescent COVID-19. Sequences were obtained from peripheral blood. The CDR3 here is CATMRTVPPDTGELFF. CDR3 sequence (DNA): TGTGCCACGATGAGGACAGTTCCGCCCGACACCGGGGAGCTGTTTTTT.